This T cell receptor (beta chain) derives from a study of Ad26.COV2.S vaccination and SARS-CoV-2 variants. Study-wide results and limits: People given the vaccine had a wider spike-specific TCR breadth than placebo recipients did. Breadth and depth estimates from TCRs may understate total T cell responses. Recipients of vaccine and of placebo showed similar breadth of their non-spike TCR repertoires.

With regard to this clone: Its target is unknown.

Assay: immunoSEQ multiplex PCR; the TCRdb copy retains only in-frame clones and omits some. Here the sample spans 350,000 to 450,000 clones, roughly nine tenths being singletons. This sequence originates from a human donor who had recovered from COVID-19. Sample: peripheral blood, taken after recovery from COVID-19.

The CDR3 spells CAISDRDEIYEQYF. The CDR3 nucleotides are TGTGCCATCAGTGACCGGGACGAGATCTACGAGCAGTACTTC. The chain is built from TRBV10-3 and TRBJ2-7; either TRBD1 or TRBD2 may fit D (5 bases each). V gave up 3 bases and J gave up 3 bases, with 12 bases separating them. The germline CDR1 and CDR2 sequences are ENHRY and SYGVKD. CDR3 length: 14 residues.